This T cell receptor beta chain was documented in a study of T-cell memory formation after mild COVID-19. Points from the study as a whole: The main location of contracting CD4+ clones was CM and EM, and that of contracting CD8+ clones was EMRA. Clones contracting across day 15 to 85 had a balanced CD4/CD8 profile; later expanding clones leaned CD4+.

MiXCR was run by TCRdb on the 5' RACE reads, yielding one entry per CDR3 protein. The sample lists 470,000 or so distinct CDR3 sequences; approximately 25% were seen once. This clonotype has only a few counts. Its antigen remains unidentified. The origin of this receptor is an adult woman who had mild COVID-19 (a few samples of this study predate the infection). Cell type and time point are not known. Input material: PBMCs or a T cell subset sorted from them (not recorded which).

Here the CDR3 reads CASSFNSGRRGETQYF. The CDR3 DNA is TGTGCCAGCAGCTTTAACAGCGGGAGACGCGGTGAGACCCAGTACTTC. The chain uses TRBV7-2 and TRBJ2-5; TRBD2 agrees at 8 bases. The CDR3 is 16 amino acids. J was trimmed by 5 bases and V by 3 bases; bases with no gene match: 11. Per germline, CDR1 SGHTA and CDR2 FQGNSA.